This T cell receptor beta chain was captured by sequencing in a study of control samples from healthy donors and cancer patients. Produced via immunoSEQ multiplex PCR; TCRdb's table is partial and in-frame only. Of about 170,000 clones listed, around 90% were seen once; the top ten hold around 12%. The V segment lost 1 base and the J segment 5 bases; nucleotides outside the gene matches: 4. The CDR3 runs 14 residues. Germline V gene data show CDR1 as KGHSH and CDR2 as LQKENI. V gene TRBV18 combines with J gene TRBJ1-2, with 7 bases identical to TRBD1. Sequencing was performed on blood. This sequence was found in a man aged 25-40 years in good health. The CDR3 DNA reads TGTGCCAGCTCACCACGGACAGGAACTTATGGCTACACCTTC. It specifies CASSPRTGTYGYTF.